These 11 T cell receptor beta chains originate from one sample sequenced in a study of blood T cell repertoires in COVID-19. Clones were read by immunoSEQ multiplex PCR, and TCRdb kept only the in-frame ones, dropping some. The sample records tens of thousands of clones, 79% being singletons. Sequencing was performed on peripheral blood. All receptors derive from a man aged 65 to 79 with acute or convalescent COVID-19.

The CDR3 sequence: CATSDSGREQFF. For the CDR3, the DNA is TGTGCCACCAGTGATTCAGGGCGTGAGCAGTTCTTC. The chain recombines TRBV24-1 with TRBJ2-1; perhaps TRBD1 as D (5 bases). V was clipped by 2 bases and J by 9 bases, with 7 bases between them. CDR1 is KGHDR and CDR2 is SFDVKD in the germline V gene. The CDR3 has 12 residues.

The V call is TRBV15, the J call TRBJ1-2; 7 bases line up with TRBD1. This CDR3 contains 13 residues. V dropped 1 base and J dropped 7; count of bases not matched to a gene: 3. Germline CDR1 reads LNHNV; CDR2 reads YYDKDF (reference sequence). CDR3 sequence reads: CATSRGDSSGYTF. The CDR3 DNA follows: TGTGCCACCAGCAGAGGGGACAGTAGTGGCTACACCTTC.

This clone is judged medium-sized. This chain links TRBV2 with TRBJ1-3; TRBD1 aligns across 11 bases. Germline V CDR1 and CDR2: SNHLY, FYNNEI. CDR3 length equals 16 residues. The V and J ends lost 5 bases and 7 bases, in that order; junction bases with no gene match: 10. For the CDR3, the DNA is TGTGCCAGCAGTCAGATTCCCGGACAGGGGGCGAACACCATATATTTT. Translating gives CASSQIPGQGANTIYF. Variable domain in full (rest from reference TRBV2 and TRBJ1-3): EPEVTQTPSHQVTQMGQEVILRCVPISNHLYFYWYRQILGQKVEFLVSFYNNEISEKSEIFDDQFSVERPDGSNFTLKIRSTKLEDSAMYFCASSQIPGQGANTIYFGEGSWLTVV.

The CDR3 loop is CASRRTGWEDQPQHF. CDR3 in DNA: TGTGCCAGCAGGCGGACAGGTTGGGAAGATCAGCCCCAGCATTTT. This chain joins TRBV5-4 and TRBJ1-5, with TRBD1 identical over 7 bases. The CDR3 runs 15 residues. V lost 5 bases, J lost 5 bases, and 10 bases stayed unmatched. Germline V CDR1 and CDR2: SGHNT, YYREEE (reference sequence). The entire variable domain, with the rest obtained from reference TRBV5-4 and TRBJ1-5, is as follows: ETGVTQSPTHLIKTRGQQVTLRCSSQSGHNTVSWYQQALGQGPQFIFQYYREEENGRGNFPPRFSGLQFPNYSSELNVNALELDDSALYLCASRRTGWEDQPQHFGDGTRLSIL.

The chain uses TRBV6-2 or TRBV6-3 and TRBJ1-2; 7 bases match TRBD1. Germline lookup yields CDR1 MNHEY and CDR2 SVGEGT. The CDR3 has 13 amino acids. V lost 7 bases to trimming and J lost 8 bases; unmatched junction nucleotides: 10. In DNA, the CDR3 is TGTGCCAGCACCCCTGGGGGACAGTTCGGCTACACCTTC. It specifies CASTPGGQFGYTF.

The gene calls are TRBV10-2 and TRBJ2-1; TRBD2 aligns across 15 bases. The trim removed 0 bases at V and 7 bases at J, leaving 7 bases unmatched. Per germline, CDR1 WSHSY and CDR2 SAAADI. The CDR3 extends over 18 amino acids. The CDR3 sequence is CASSESGLAGGPRNEQFF. DNA for the CDR3: TGCGCCAGCAGTGAGTCTGGACTAGCGGGGGGGCCTCGGAATGAGCAGTTCTTC.

The chain combines TRBV19 with TRBJ1-6, with TRBD1 matching over 10 bases. Germline assignment: CDR1 LNHDA and CDR2 SQIVND (reference sequence). This CDR3 comprises 13 residues. V trimming: 8 bases; J trimming: 8 bases; junction bases outside the gene matches: 3. DNA of the CDR3: TGTGCCAGTGGGACAGGGGCCGATTCACCCCTCCACTTT. Its translation: CASGTGADSPLHF.

The CDR3 DNA sequence: TGTGCCAGCAGTTCACAGCCCTACAATGAGCAGTTCTTC. This gives the protein CASSSQPYNEQFF. This rearrangement joins TRBV6-4 to TRBJ2-1, with D hard to call. CDR3 length: 13 amino acids. Trimming pared 5 bases from V and 2 bases from J, leaving 7 bases between. In germline, CDR1 is MRHNA, CDR2 SNTAGT.

Details on this clone: Other DNA sequences within the sample encode an identical CDR3. The chain joins TRBV12-3 or TRBV12-4 to TRBJ1-3, with D perhaps TRBD1 (6 bases). The CDR3 is 13 residues long. Trimming removed 6 bases from V and 4 bases from J, with 10 bases in between. The CDR3 nucleotides are TGTGCCAGCAGCCCCGGACAGGGAAACACCATATATTTT. This translates into CASSPGQGNTIYF.

The rearrangement uses TRBV14 and TRBJ2-5; TRBD2 aligns across 12 bases. With 4 bases clipped from V and 2 bases from J, the junction kept 5 bases outside the gene matches. Per the germline V gene, CDR1 is SGHDN and CDR2 is FVKESK. This CDR3 has 16 residues. The CDR3 loop reads CASSPWTSGEQETQYF. The DNA of the CDR3 is TGTGCCAGCAGCCCATGGACTAGCGGGGAGCAAGAGACCCAGTACTTC.

As DNA, the CDR3 is TGTGCCAGCAGCCTCCGGGACAAGGATACCTACGAGCAGTACTTC. As protein: CASSLRDKDTYEQYF. This chain links TRBV5-5 with TRBJ2-7, with D possibly matching TRBD1 (6 bases). CDR1 is SGHKS, CDR2 YYEKEE, per germline (reference sequence). The CDR3 is 15 residues long. V lost 4 bases to trimming and J lost 2 bases, with 16 bases between them.